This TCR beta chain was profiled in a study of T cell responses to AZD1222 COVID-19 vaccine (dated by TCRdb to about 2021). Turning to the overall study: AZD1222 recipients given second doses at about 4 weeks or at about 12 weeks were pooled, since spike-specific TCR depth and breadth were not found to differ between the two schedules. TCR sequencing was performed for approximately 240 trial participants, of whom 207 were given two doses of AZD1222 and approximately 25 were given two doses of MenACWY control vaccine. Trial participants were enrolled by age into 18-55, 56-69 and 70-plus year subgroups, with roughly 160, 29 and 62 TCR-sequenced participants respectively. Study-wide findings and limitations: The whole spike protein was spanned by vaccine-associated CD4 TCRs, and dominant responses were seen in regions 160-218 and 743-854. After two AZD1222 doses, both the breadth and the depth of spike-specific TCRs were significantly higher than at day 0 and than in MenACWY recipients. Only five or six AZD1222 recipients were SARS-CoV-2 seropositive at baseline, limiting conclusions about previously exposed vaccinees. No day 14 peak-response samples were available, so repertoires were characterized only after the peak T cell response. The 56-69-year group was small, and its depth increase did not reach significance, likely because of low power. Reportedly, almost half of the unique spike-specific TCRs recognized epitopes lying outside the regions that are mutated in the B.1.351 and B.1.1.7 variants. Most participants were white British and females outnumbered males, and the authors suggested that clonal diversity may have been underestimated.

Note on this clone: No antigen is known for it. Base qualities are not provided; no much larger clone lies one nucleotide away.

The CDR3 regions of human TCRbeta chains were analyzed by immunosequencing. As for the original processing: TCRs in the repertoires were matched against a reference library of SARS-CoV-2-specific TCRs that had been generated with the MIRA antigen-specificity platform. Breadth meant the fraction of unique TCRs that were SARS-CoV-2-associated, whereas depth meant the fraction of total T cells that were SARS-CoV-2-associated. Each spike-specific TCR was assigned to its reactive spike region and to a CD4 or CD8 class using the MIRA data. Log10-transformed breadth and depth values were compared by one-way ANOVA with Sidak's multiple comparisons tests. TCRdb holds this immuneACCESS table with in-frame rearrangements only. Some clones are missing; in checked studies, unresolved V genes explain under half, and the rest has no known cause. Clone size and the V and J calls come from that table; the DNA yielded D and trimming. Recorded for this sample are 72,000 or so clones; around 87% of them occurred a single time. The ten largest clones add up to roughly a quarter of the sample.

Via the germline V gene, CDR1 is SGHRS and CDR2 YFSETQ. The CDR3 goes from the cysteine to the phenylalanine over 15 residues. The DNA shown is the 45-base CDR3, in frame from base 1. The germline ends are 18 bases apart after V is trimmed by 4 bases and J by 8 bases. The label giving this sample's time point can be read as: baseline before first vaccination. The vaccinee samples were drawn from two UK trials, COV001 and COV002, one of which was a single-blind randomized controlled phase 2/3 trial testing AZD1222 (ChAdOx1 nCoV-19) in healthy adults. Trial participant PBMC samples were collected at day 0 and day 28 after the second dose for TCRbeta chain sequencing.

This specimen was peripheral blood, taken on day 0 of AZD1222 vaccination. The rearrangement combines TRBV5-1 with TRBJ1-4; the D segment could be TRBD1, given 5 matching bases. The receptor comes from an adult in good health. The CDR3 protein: CASSQGPSSPEKLFF. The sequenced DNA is TGCGCCAGCAGCCAGGGACCTTCTTCCCCCGAAAAACTGTTTTTT.